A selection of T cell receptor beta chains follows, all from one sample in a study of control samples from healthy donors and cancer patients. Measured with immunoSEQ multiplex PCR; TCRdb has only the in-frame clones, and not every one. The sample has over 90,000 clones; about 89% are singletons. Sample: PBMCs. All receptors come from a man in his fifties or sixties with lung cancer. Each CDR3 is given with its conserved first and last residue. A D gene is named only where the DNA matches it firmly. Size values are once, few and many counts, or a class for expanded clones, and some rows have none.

CDR3aa: CASTPTGGNTEAFF; CDR3nt: TGTGCCAGCACGCCCACGGGCGGTAACACTGAAGCTTTCTTT; j_gene: TRBJ1-1; d_gene: .; v_gene: TRBV7-9; abundance: few
CDR3aa: CAWSSGYSNQPQHF; CDR3nt: TGTGCCTGGAGTTCAGGGTATAGCAATCAGCCCCAGCATTTT; j_gene: TRBJ1-5; d_gene: .; v_gene: TRBV30; abundance: .
CDR3aa: CASSEVNSSGYTF; CDR3nt: TGTGCCAGCAGTGAAGTGAACAGCTCGGGCTACACCTTC; j_gene: TRBJ1-2; d_gene: .; v_gene: TRBV6-1; abundance: .
CDR3aa: CASSLGGKGHEQFF; CDR3nt: TGTGCCAGCAGCTTAGGAGGGAAGGGCCATGAGCAGTTCTTC; j_gene: TRBJ2-1; d_gene: .; v_gene: TRBV7-2; abundance: .
CDR3aa: CASSLVVAGELFF; CDR3nt: TGCGCCAGCAGCTTAGTCGTGGCGGGGGAGCTGTTTTTT; j_gene: TRBJ2-2; d_gene: .; v_gene: TRBV5-1; abundance: .
CDR3aa: CSVDLGPEAFF; CDR3nt: TGCAGCGTTGATCTGGGGCCTGAAGCTTTCTTT; j_gene: TRBJ1-1; d_gene: .; v_gene: TRBV29-1; abundance: .
CDR3aa: CASSSQGSTEAFF; CDR3nt: TGCGCCAGCAGCTCACAGGGGTCGACTGAAGCTTTCTTT; j_gene: TRBJ1-1; d_gene: TRBD1; v_gene: TRBV5-1; abundance: .
CDR3aa: CASSLAWQGELNQPQHF; CDR3nt: TGTGCCAGCAGCTTAGCGTGGCAGGGAGAATTGAATCAGCCCCAGCATTTT; j_gene: TRBJ1-5; d_gene: .; v_gene: TRBV7-8; abundance: .
CDR3aa: CASRSYRGTYGYTF; CDR3nt: TGTGCCAGCAGGTCTTACAGGGGAACCTATGGCTACACCTTC; j_gene: TRBJ1-2; d_gene: TRBD1; v_gene: TRBV6-5; abundance: .
CDR3aa: CASSFAGRALSPLHF; CDR3nt: TGTGCCAGCAGCTTTGCGGGGCGGGCGCTCTCACCCCTCCACTTT; j_gene: TRBJ1-6; d_gene: .; v_gene: TRBV5-8; abundance: .
CDR3aa: CATIRSGGFNEQFF; CDR3nt: TGTGCCACGATTCGGAGCGGGGGGTTCAATGAGCAGTTCTTC; j_gene: TRBJ2-1; d_gene: TRBD2; v_gene: TRBV6-5; abundance: .